The 27 T cell receptor beta chains given below trace back to one sample, sequenced in a study of a mutant IDH1 vaccine in newly diagnosed glioma (TCRdb year 2021). Read against the paper, the sample's time point label means: baseline, week 1 (first vaccination visit). The treatment or condition label on this specimen signifies: pre-vaccination baseline after standard-of-care therapy. Library prep was done by the immunoSEQ multiplex PCR assay. The immuneACCESS repertoire file appears here via TCRdb, limited to in-frame rearrangements. These files lack a portion of the clones; in checked studies, under half of the deficit traces to unresolved V genes, and the cause of the others is not known. The sample contains about 88,000 clones, about 80% of them found a single time. The top ten clonotypes cover about 5.3% of the sample. The sequencing here drew on PBMCs, taken from a glioma patient treated with radiotherapy, temozolomide or both. Receptor source: a man aged 35 to 55 with glioma. Some clones in this sample may be carry-over from other donors' samples.

The chain links TRBV5-5 to TRBJ1-1; no clear D. In germline, CDR1 is SGHKS, CDR2 YYEKEE (reference sequence). V lost 1 base and J lost 0, with 4 bases in between. The CDR3 totals 13 residues. This CDR3 reads CASSLMMNTEAFF. The CDR3 DNA sequence: TGTGCCAGCAGCTTGATGATGAACACTGAAGCTTTCTTT.

The V call is TRBV7-8, the J call TRBJ1-1; the D gene is possibly TRBD1 (5 bases). The germline V gene has CDR1 SGHVS and CDR2 FQNEAQ. The CDR3 consists of 12 residues. The V and J ends lost 3 bases and 9 bases respectively, with 11 bases between them. The CDR3 DNA reads TGTGCCAGCAGCTTCCGGGACGGCAAAGCTTTCTTT. Its protein is CASSFRDGKAFF.

The genes are TRBV5-1 and TRBJ1-1, with no clear D. Germline V gene data show CDR1 as SGHRS and CDR2 as YFSETQ. This CDR3 has 14 amino acids. The V end was cut by 2 bases, the J end by 2 bases, with 10 bases between. For the CDR3, the DNA is TGCGCCAGCAGCTTATCTGGCCCCAACACTGAAGCTTTCTTT. Protein sequence: CASSLSGPNTEAFF.

The chain couples TRBV12-2 to TRBJ2-7; the table calls TRBD2, which could not be checked here. TRBV12-2 is a pseudogene locus. The CDR3 spans 15 residues. The CDR3 coding sequence is TGTGCAAGTCGACCGACTAGCGGGGGGCAATACGAGCAGTACTTC. It specifies CASRPTSGGQYEQYF.

The rearrangement uses TRBV7-9 and TRBJ1-1; D unresolved. Trimming removed 2 bases from V and 6 bases from J, with 13 bases in between. This CDR3 region has 14 residues. Germline loops: CDR1 SEHNR, CDR2 FQNEAQ (reference sequence). This CDR3 is CASSLRVAEAEAFF. The CDR3, as DNA: TGTGCCAGCAGCTTAAGGGTGGCGGAGGCTGAAGCTTTCTTT.

The CDR3 nucleotides are TGCGCCAGCAGCCAAGAGCCCCGTTCACCCCTCCACTTT. Protein: CASSQEPRSPLHF. The chain links TRBV4-1 to TRBJ1-6, with D hard to call. This CDR3 has 13 residues. Germline CDR1 MGHRA, CDR2 YSYEKL. The V gene lost 0 bases and the J gene lost 9 bases, with 6 bases spanning the gap.

The CDR3 DNA reads as TGTGCCTGGAGTCGGGACAGTTCGGGAAACACCATATATTTT. Amino acids: CAWSRDSSGNTIYF. This chain links TRBV30 with TRBJ1-3; TRBD1 matches 7 bases. Germline V CDR1 and CDR2: GTSNPN, SVGIG (reference sequence). V dropped 2 bases and J dropped 4; count of bases not matched to a gene: 5. There are 14 residues in the CDR3.

The rearrangement uses TRBV7-7 and TRBJ2-5; 8 bases map to TRBD1. The CDR3 has 14 residues. The trim removed 4 bases at V and 5 bases at J, leaving 6 bases unmatched. Germline V CDR1 and CDR2: SSHAT, FNYEAQ (reference sequence). CDR3 residues: CASSSQGARETQYF. In DNA form, the CDR3 reads TGTGCCAGCAGCTCTCAGGGGGCCCGGGAGACCCAGTACTTC.

The chain has TRBV19 and TRBJ2-5; D gene unclear. There are 13 residues in the CDR3. The V end was cut by 1 base, the J end by 1 base, with 4 bases between. Looked up from germline, CDR1 is LNHDA and CDR2 is SQIVND (reference sequence). The CDR3 nucleotides are TGTGCCAGTAGTATAGTTTTCCAAGAGACCCAGTACTTC. Translation gives CASSIVFQETQYF.

The chain recombines TRBV10-2 with TRBJ2-7; D uncertain. The CDR3 is made up of 13 amino acids. Germline V gives CDR1 WSHSY, CDR2 SAAADI. V was trimmed by 10 bases and J by 2 bases, leaving 15 bases between them. The CDR3 DNA is TGCGCCACCGCCCTGCTGGCAGCCTACGAGCAGTACTTC. Protein product: CATALLAAYEQYF.

The V gene is TRBV5-4, the J gene TRBJ2-7, with 12 bases that match TRBD2. The ends lost 4 bases at V and 0 bases at J; junction bases unmatched: 8. Per germline, CDR1 SGHNT and CDR2 YYREEE (reference sequence). This CDR3 comprises 17 residues. The CDR3 nucleotides read TGTGCCAGCAGCCCTACTGGACTAGCGGGGATCTCCTACGAGCAGTACTTC. It specifies CASSPTGLAGISYEQYF.

This chain links TRBV15 with TRBJ2-7, with 7 nucleotides matching TRBD1. The CDR3 is 12 amino acids. The trim removed 8 bases at V and 3 bases at J, leaving 4 bases unmatched. Germline V lookup: CDR1 LNHNV, CDR2 YYDKDF (reference sequence). This CDR3 reads CATGDSYYEQYF. CDR3 nucleotide sequence: TGTGCCACCGGGGACAGCTACTACGAGCAGTACTTC.

The chain uses TRBV14 and TRBJ2-7; 8 positions match TRBD2. This CDR3 has 13 amino acids. J gave up 7 bases and V 4 bases, and 6 bases lay outside the gene matches. Germline loops: CDR1 SGHDN, CDR2 FVKESK. In DNA, the CDR3 is TGTGCCAGCAGCCCCGGGGGGGGCAGAGAGCAGTACTTC. This gives the protein CASSPGGGREQYF.

The DNA of the CDR3 is TGTGCCAGCAGTGAAGGGGGGACTAGCGGGGGGCCGGGCAATGAGCAGTTCTTC. Its translation is CASSEGGTSGGPGNEQFF. The chain carries TRBV6-1 and TRBJ2-1, with TRBD2 identical over 15 bases. Germline V lookup: CDR1 MNHNS, CDR2 SASEGT. V lost 1 base and J lost 6; bases outside the gene matches: 7. This CDR3 contains 18 residues.

The V gene is TRBV2, the J gene TRBJ2-7; 8 bases map to TRBD2. Trimming took 6 bases from V and 4 from J; bases not matched to a gene: 8. Per germline, CDR1 SNHLY and CDR2 FYNNEI. The CDR3 is 14 residues long. CDR3 sequence: CASRIGGGLYEQYF. The CDR3, as DNA: TGTGCCAGCAGAATTGGCGGGGGGTTATACGAGCAGTACTTC.

The J gene is TRBJ2-1, the V gene TRBV5-1; 11 positions match TRBD2. The CDR3 length is 15 residues. CDR1 SGHRS and CDR2 YFSETQ come from the germline V gene. The V segment lost 5 bases and the J segment 5 bases; nucleotides outside the gene matches: 6. The chain's CDR3 is CASSPLAGENNEQFF. CDR3 sequence (DNA): TGCGCCAGCAGTCCACTAGCGGGGGAGAACAATGAGCAGTTCTTC.

The chain links TRBV5-1 to TRBJ1-4, with 8 nucleotides matching TRBD1. Germline CDR1 SGHRS, CDR2 YFSETQ. The junction had 7 bases not matched to a gene; V was cut back by 4 bases and J by 8 bases. The CDR3 is made up of 14 amino acids. As DNA, the CDR3 is TGCGCCAGCAGCCCCGGACAGGGCGGAGAAAAACTGTTTTTT. Its translation is CASSPGQGGEKLFF.

This clone showed up just once. This sequence joins TRBV7-9 and TRBJ2-5; the D is unclear. The germline gives CDR1 SEHNR, CDR2 FQNEAQ (reference sequence). V gave up 7 bases and J gave up 2 bases, with 17 bases separating them. CDR3 length: 15 amino acids. Written as DNA, the CDR3 is TGTGCCAGCAAAGGACCAATAGAGCTGCAAGAGACCCAGTACTTC. This encodes CASKGPIELQETQYF.

The chain uses TRBV10-3 and TRBJ2-7; 8 positions agree with TRBD2. CDR3 length: 13 residues. The trim removed 10 bases at V and 2 bases at J, leaving 7 bases unmatched. Germline V CDR1 and CDR2: ENHRY, SYGVKD. CDR3 nucleotide sequence: TGTGCCACCGGGGGGGAAGTCCCCTACGAGCAGTACTTC. It codes for CATGGEVPYEQYF.

The CDR3 sequence is CASRVGQGDRQPQHF. The CDR3 DNA reads as TGTGCCAGTAGGGTAGGACAGGGGGATCGTCAGCCCCAGCATTTT. The V gene is TRBV19, the J gene TRBJ1-5; the match to TRBD1 covers 10 bases. Germline values: CDR1 LNHDA, CDR2 SQIVND (reference sequence). This CDR3 contains 15 residues. Trimming took 6 bases from V and 6 from J; bases not matched to a gene: 8.

The chain uses TRBV4-1 and TRBJ1-4; no reliable D call. V was shortened by 0 bases and J by 9 bases, with 8 bases between the two germline ends. Looked up from germline, CDR1 is MGHRA and CDR2 is YSYEKL. The CDR3 is made up of 13 amino acids. For the CDR3, the DNA is TGCGCCAGCAGCCAAGATGGAATCAAAAAACTGTTTTTT. It specifies CASSQDGIKKLFF.

This clone has just a few counts. The genes are TRBV18 and TRBJ1-2, with 9 nucleotides matching TRBD1. Germline assignment: CDR1 KGHSH and CDR2 LQKENI. The CDR3 loop spans 14 amino acids. With V trimmed by 4 bases and J by 6 bases, 6 bases remained unmatched. In DNA form, the CDR3 reads TGTGCCAGCTCACGGGCCGGGACAGGGAATGGCTACACCTTC. Translating gives CASSRAGTGNGYTF.

The chain carries TRBV11-2 and TRBJ2-7; 7 bases align to TRBD1. The CDR3 is 14 residues long. V shed 1 base and J 3 bases; nucleotides not matched to a gene: 3. Germline V gene lookup returns CDR1 SGHAT and CDR2 FQNNGV. CDR3 coding DNA: TGTGCCAGCAGCTTAGGGGGACAGAGCTACGAGCAGTACTTC. This translates into CASSLGGQSYEQYF.

V gene TRBV7-2 combines with J gene TRBJ2-2, with 11 bases that match TRBD2. V lost 5 bases, J lost 6 bases, and 2 bases stayed unmatched. Germline V gives CDR1 SGHTA, CDR2 FQGNSA. This CDR3 spans 14 amino acids. The CDR3 bases are TGTGCCAGCAGCGTACTAGCGGGGGCCGGGGAGCTGTTTTTT. Translated: CASSVLAGAGELFF.

This chain connects TRBV2 to TRBJ2-5; D may match TRBD1 or TRBD2 (5 bases each). This CDR3 spans 14 amino acids. V shed 6 bases and J shed 5 bases, with 16 bases lying between them. Per the germline V gene, CDR1 is SNHLY and CDR2 is FYNNEI. CDR3 sequence reads: CASRLERGPETQYF. CDR3 DNA sequence: TGTGCCAGCAGACTAGAAAGGGGCCCGGAGACCCAGTACTTC.

This chain connects TRBV6-1 to TRBJ1-5; no clear D. V was shortened by 6 bases and J by 3 bases, with 12 bases between the two germline ends. Germline V lookup: CDR1 MNHNS, CDR2 SASEGT. This CDR3 has 14 residues. CDR3 in amino acids: CASRGELLNQPQHF. CDR3 coding DNA: TGTGCCAGCAGAGGAGAGTTACTCAATCAGCCCCAGCATTTT.

The chain uses TRBV7-7 and TRBJ2-7; 10 bases agree with TRBD1. This CDR3 is built from 15 residues. Germline CDR1 SSHAT, CDR2 FNYEAQ (reference sequence). With 5 bases clipped from V and 4 bases from J, the junction kept 8 bases outside the gene matches. The CDR3 nucleotides read TGTGCCAGCAGCCCAGGGCCGGGACAGGGGTACGAGCAGTACTTC. Amino acid sequence: CASSPGPGQGYEQYF.